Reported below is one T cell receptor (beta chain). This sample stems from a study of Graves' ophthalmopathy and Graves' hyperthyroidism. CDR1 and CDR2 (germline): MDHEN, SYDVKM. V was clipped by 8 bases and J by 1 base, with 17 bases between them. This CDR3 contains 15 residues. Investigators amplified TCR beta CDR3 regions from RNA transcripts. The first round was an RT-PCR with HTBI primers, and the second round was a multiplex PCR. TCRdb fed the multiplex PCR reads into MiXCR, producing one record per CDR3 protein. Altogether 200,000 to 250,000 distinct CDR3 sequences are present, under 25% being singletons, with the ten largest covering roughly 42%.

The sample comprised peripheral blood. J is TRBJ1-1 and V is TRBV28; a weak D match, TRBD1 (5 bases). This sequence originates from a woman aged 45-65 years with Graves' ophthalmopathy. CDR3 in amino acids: CASSLGGHWNTEAFF. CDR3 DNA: TGTGCCAGCTCATTAGGCGGACATTGGAACACTGAAGCTTTCTTT.